Sequencing of this T cell receptor beta chain was carried out in a study of CD8+ T cells in alopecia areata. About the study: Treated patients were given oral tofacitinib, which was dosed at 5 to 10 mg twice daily. Whole-study findings and limits: Since there was just one nonresponder, nobody can yet say how baseline CD8+ expansion ties to response. Lesional tissue from the scalp (especially in alopecia totalis/universalis) showed higher clonality than normal scalp.

CDR3 length: 18 residues. Germline loops: CDR1 SGHRS, CDR2 YFSETQ. The junction had 9 bases not matched to a gene; V was cut back by 0 bases and J by 2 bases. In each case, RNA was isolated and then reverse transcribed into cDNA as the sequencing template. TCRdb keeps only in-frame clones here, not all; method: immunoSEQ multiplex PCR. The sample lists fewer than 250,000 clones, roughly two fifths occurring once. The treatment denotes: oral pan-JAK inhibitor, 5-10 mg twice daily. Peripheral blood, together with lesional scalp punch biopsies, was collected from alopecia areata patients. A remark on this clone: Its cognate antigen is unknown.

This receptor was identified in a human donor with alopecia areata. The chain joins TRBV5-1 to TRBJ2-3; 10 bases align to TRBD2. Specimen: CD4+ T cells sorted from blood, collected between weeks 30 and 35, from a patient treated with tofacitinib. The CDR3 loop reads CASSLGLSGGTNTDTQYF. DNA for the CDR3: TGCGCCAGCAGCTTGGGCCTTAGCGGGGGGACTAACACAGATACGCAGTATTTT. The full variable domain, completed using reference TRBV5-1 and TRBJ2-3, is KAGVTQTPRYLIKTRGQQVTLSCSPISGHRSVSWYQQTPGQGLQFLFEYFSETQRNKGNFPGRFSGRQFSNSRSEMNVSTLELGDSALYLCASSLGLSGGTNTDTQYFGPGTRLTVL.